This T cell receptor (beta chain) is drawn from a study of human T cells and chemical hapten exposure. This clonotype was seen more than once but under ten times. This sample's time point: pre-sensitization, week 0. Specified treatment: therapeutic diphenylcyclopropenone sensitization with weekly scalp DPC. MiXCR was run by TCRdb on the RACE reads, yielding one entry per CDR3 protein. Among more than 250,000 distinct CDR3 sequences listed, around 7.7% were seen once. Sample: whole blood, taken in connection with sensitization to the hapten diphenylcyclopropenone (DPC). This sequence originates from a man in his late teens or twenties with alopecia areata. Some clones in this sample may be carry-over from other donors' samples.

The CDR3 sequence is CAPGGVTLLYNEQFF. The CDR3 coding sequence is TGTGCCCCCGGGGGTGTTACTCTGCTATACAATGAGCAGTTCTTC. The chain links TRBV2 to TRBJ2-1; weak D call: TRBD2 (6 bases). V lost 11 bases and J lost 4, with 21 bases in between. CDR3 length: 15 amino acids. Germline V CDR1 and CDR2: SNHLY, FYNNEI.